Below are 32 T cell receptor beta chains sequenced from a single sample in a study of blood T cell repertoires in COVID-19. Method: immunoSEQ multiplex PCR; TCRdb's copy keeps in-frame clones and lacks some. The repertoire consists of about 140,000 clones, with about 83% occurring once and the leading ten covering 1.6%. Sequenced input: peripheral blood. The receptor set was obtained from a human donor in a cohort sampled during active COVID-19.

This clone appeared a single time. The chain links TRBV28 to TRBJ2-7; D possibly corresponds to TRBD2 (5 bases). Trimming cost V 3 bases and J 2 bases, with 8 bases left between them. CDR1 and CDR2 from the germline V gene are MDHEN and SYDVKM. The CDR3 has 13 amino acids. CDR3 sequence: CASSFEGTYEQYF. Written as DNA, the CDR3 is TGTGCCAGCAGTTTCGAGGGAACCTACGAGCAGTACTTC.

The gene calls are TRBV12-3 or TRBV12-4 and TRBJ1-1, with 8 bases fitting TRBD1. CDR3 length: 13 residues. V gave up 6 bases and J gave up 5 bases; unmatched junction bases: 5. The CDR3 DNA reads TGTGCCAGCAGGCAGGGGGCGAGGACTGAAGCTTTCTTT. It translates to CASRQGARTEAFF.

V usage is TRBV7-3 and J usage is TRBJ2-6, with 7 bases fitting TRBD2. Trimming at V came to 4 bases and at J to 0 bases, leaving 6 bases not matched to a gene. CDR3 length: 17 residues. Germline V gene data show CDR1 as SGHTA and CDR2 as FQGTGA. DNA of the CDR3: TGTGCCAGCAGCTCTCTGAGCGGGGCCTCTGGGGCCAACGTCCTGACTTTC. Residues: CASSSLSGASGANVLTF.

This chain uses TRBV28 with TRBJ2-3; 8 nucleotides match TRBD2. From germline, CDR1 is MDHEN and CDR2 SYDVKM. V gave up 7 bases and J gave up 3 bases; unmatched junction bases: 6. This CDR3 comprises 14 residues. CDR3 sequence: CASIPGLGTDTQYF. In nucleotides, the CDR3 is TGTGCCAGCATCCCGGGACTAGGGACAGATACGCAGTATTTT.

This chain uses TRBV9 with TRBJ2-1; 8 nucleotides match TRBD2. CDR1 and CDR2 from the germline V gene are SGDLS and YYNGEE. Unmatched junction bases numbered 11, after V lost 3 bases and J lost 6 bases. The CDR3 sequence is 16 residues long. The CDR3 bases are TGTGCCAGCAGCGCTTTAACGGGACTAGGGGGCAATGAGCAGTTCTTC. It translates to CASSALTGLGGNEQFF.

The count of this clone is one. The chain carries TRBV19 and TRBJ1-5, with 7 positions matching TRBD1. CDR1 and CDR2 (germline): LNHDA, SQIVND (reference sequence). The length of the CDR3 is 15 residues. With 0 bases clipped from V and 9 bases from J, the junction kept 8 bases outside the gene matches. The CDR3 sequence is CASSIDHETGLPQHF. The DNA of the CDR3 is TGTGCCAGTAGTATAGATCACGAGACAGGGTTGCCCCAGCATTTT. The full variable domain, with the rest looked up from reference TRBV19 and TRBJ1-5, is DGGITQSPKYLFRKEGQNVTLSCEQNLNHDAMYWYRQDPGQGLRLIYYSQIVNDFQKGDIAEGYSVSREKKESFPLTVTSAQKNPTAFYLCASSIDHETGLPQHFGDGTRLSIL.

The CDR3 spells CASSPFSGKGSGNTIYF. The CDR3 nucleotides read TGTGCCAGCTCACCCTTTTCCGGGAAGGGATCCGGAAACACCATATATTTT. The chain carries TRBV18 and TRBJ1-3; no clear D gene. CDR1 is KGHSH, CDR2 LQKENI, per germline. Trimming left V 3 bases short and J 4 bases short, with 19 bases between. CDR3 length: 17 amino acids. The complete variable domain, with remaining parts taken from reference TRBV18 and TRBJ1-3, reads NAGVMQNPRHLVRRRGQEARLRCSPMKGHSHVYWYRQLPEEGLKFMVYLQKENIIDESGMPKERFSAEFPKEGPSILRIQQVVRGDSAAYFCASSPFSGKGSGNTIYFGEGSWLTVV.

The V gene is TRBV7-2, the J gene TRBJ2-3; 8 bases line up with TRBD2. Per germline, CDR1 SGHTA and CDR2 FQGNSA. After removal of 2 bases from V and 0 bases from J, the junction contained 10 bases not matched to a gene. The CDR3 runs 18 residues. The CDR3 DNA sequence: TGTGCCAGCAGCTTAAAAGGAACTAGCGGAGTTAGCACAGATACGCAGTATTTT. Amino acids: CASSLKGTSGVSTDTQYF.

V usage is TRBV7-9 and J usage is TRBJ1-1; D possibly corresponds to TRBD1 (5 bases). The CDR3 extends over 14 amino acids. Germline V gene sequence: CDR1 SEHNR, CDR2 FQNEAQ (reference sequence). V was cut by 5 bases and J by 4 bases, with 14 bases left in between. Here the CDR3 reads CASSVGGSSTEAFF. The DNA of the CDR3 is TGTGCCAGCAGCGTCGGGGGTTCGAGCACTGAAGCTTTCTTT.

V usage is TRBV25-1 and J usage is TRBJ2-7; 7 nucleotides align to TRBD1. V shed 1 base, J shed 0 bases, and the junction held 3 bases outside the gene matches. Germline lookup yields CDR1 MGHDK and CDR2 SYGVNS. The CDR3 consists of 15 residues. In nucleotides, the CDR3 is TGTGCCAGCAGTGAATCTGGGGACAGCTCCTACGAGCAGTACTTC. Its protein is CASSESGDSSYEQYF.

The V and J genes are TRBV3-1 (or the pseudogene TRBV3-2) and TRBJ1-1, with a possible D match to TRBD1 (5 bases). CDR3 length equals 14 residues. V gave up 4 bases and J gave up 2 bases, with 11 bases separating them. Per germline, CDR1 LGHDT and CDR2 YNNKEL (reference sequence). The CDR3 region has the DNA TGTGCCAGCAGCCTCTTACAGGAAAACACTGAAGCTTTCTTT. It translates to CASSLLQENTEAFF.

The chain links TRBV7-9 to TRBJ2-5; D perhaps matches TRBD2 (5 bases). Germline V gene lookup returns CDR1 SEHNR and CDR2 FQNEAQ (reference sequence). Deletions cut 7 bases from V and 1 base from J, with 16 bases between. The CDR3 is 15 amino acids. CDR3 DNA: TGTGCCAGCACCGCCGCGGCGGGCCCCCAAGAGACCCAGTACTTC. This translates into CASTAAAGPQETQYF.

V usage is TRBV24-1 and J usage is TRBJ1-1; no definite D call. Trimming stripped 2 bases from V and 0 bases from J, with 3 bases between. The CDR3 length is 13 residues. Germline V lookup: CDR1 KGHDR, CDR2 SFDVKD. The CDR3 spells CATSDSLNTEAFF. The CDR3 DNA reads as TGTGCCACCAGTGATTCCTTGAACACTGAAGCTTTCTTT.

The chain links TRBV3-1 (or the pseudogene TRBV3-2) to TRBJ2-5, with TRBD2 identical over 11 bases. Unmatched junction bases numbered 11, after V lost 6 bases and J lost 5 bases. Germline assignment: CDR1 LGHDT and CDR2 YNNKEL (reference sequence). This CDR3 contains 16 residues. The CDR3 loop is CASRGASGRPGETQYF. CDR3 DNA: TGTGCCAGCAGGGGGGCTAGCGGGAGGCCCGGGGAGACCCAGTACTTC.

The chain has TRBV6-5 and TRBJ1-1, with 7 bases that match TRBD1. The J segment lost 11 bases and the V segment lost 7 bases, leaving 13 bases of the junction unmatched. The CDR3 is made up of 13 amino acids. Germline loops: CDR1 MNHEY, CDR2 SVGAGI. CDR3 DNA sequence: TGTGCCAGCACCAAGGGACAGCCACCGCGGGCTTTCTTT. Amino acids: CASTKGQPPRAFF.

This clone has a handful of counts. The chain carries TRBV3-1 (or the pseudogene TRBV3-2) and TRBJ2-4; 10 nucleotides line up with TRBD2. CDR3 length: 15 residues. CDR1 and CDR2 (germline): LGHDT, YNNKEL (reference sequence). V trimming: 0 bases; J trimming: 6 bases; junction bases outside the gene matches: 2. The CDR3, as DNA: TGTGCCAGCAGCCAAGATACTAGCGGGGCAAACATTCAGTACTTC. Translated, it gives CASSQDTSGANIQYF.

CDR3 sequence (DNA): TGTGCCAGCAGTTTTATGGCGGGGGATGGCTACACCTTC. It codes for CASSFMAGDGYTF. The chain employs TRBV12-3 or TRBV12-4 and TRBJ1-2, with D possibly TRBD1 on 5 matching bases. The CDR3 is made up of 13 amino acids. The V end was cut by 3 bases, the J end by 6 bases, with 11 bases between.

The rearrangement uses TRBV19 and TRBJ2-3; a weak D match, TRBD1 (5 bases). The V gene's germline CDR1 is LNHDA and CDR2 SQIVND (reference sequence). The CDR3 is made up of 14 amino acids. V lost 7 bases and J 1 base, leaving 12 bases between the germline ends. CDR3 DNA sequence: TGTGCCAGTACTCAGGGTTTAGGCACAGATACGCAGTATTTT. Its protein product is CASTQGLGTDTQYF.

J is TRBJ2-7 and V is TRBV6-2 or TRBV6-3; possible D gene TRBD2, 6 bases. The germline V and J ends were trimmed by 2 bases and 2 bases, with 10 bases remaining between them. CDR1 is MNHEY and CDR2 is SVGEGT in the germline V gene. This CDR3 spans 14 amino acids. DNA of the CDR3: TGTGCCAGCAGTTACGGGCGGGGAGCCTACGAGCAGTACTTC. It is translated as CASSYGRGAYEQYF.

The rearrangement joins TRBV2 to TRBJ1-6; a weak D match, TRBD1 (6 bases). Between the trimmed V and J ends, which lost 7 bases and 5 bases, there was a span of 12 bases. The CDR3 totals 14 residues. Germline CDR1 is SNHLY and CDR2 is FYNNEI. CDR3 amino acids: CASTDRFNNSPLHF. CDR3 DNA: TGTGCCAGCACCGACAGGTTTAATAATTCACCCCTCCACTTT.

This chain uses TRBV7-2 with TRBJ1-1, with 7 nucleotides matching TRBD1. Germline V gene sequence: CDR1 SGHTA, CDR2 FQGNSA. This CDR3 is 16 amino acids long. Losses at the gene ends were 2 bases for V and 0 bases for J; bases not matched to a gene: 6. CDR3 sequence: CASSLISTGMNTEAFF. As DNA, the CDR3 is TGTGCCAGCAGCTTAATCTCGACAGGGATGAACACTGAAGCTTTCTTT. The full variable domain, rest sourced from reference TRBV7-2 and TRBJ1-1, is GAGVSQSPSNKVTEKGKDVELRCDPISGHTALYWYRQSLGQGLEFLIYFQGNSAPDKSGLPSDRFSAERTGGSVSTLTIQRTQQEDSAVYLCASSLISTGMNTEAFFGQGTRLTVV.

The chain is built from TRBV4-1 and TRBJ2-2; TRBD2 aligns across 8 bases. J lost 0 bases, V lost 3 bases, and 3 bases had no gene match. CDR3 length: 16 amino acids. CDR1 is MGHRA, CDR2 YSYEKL, per germline. In nucleotides, the CDR3 is TGCGCCAGCAGCCATACGGGAGGGCCGAACACCGGGGAGCTGTTTTTT. Translation: CASSHTGGPNTGELFF.

This chain joins TRBV11-2 and TRBJ1-1; 7 bases map to TRBD1. The ends lost 2 bases at V and 2 bases at J; junction bases unmatched: 8. Germline assignment: CDR1 SGHAT and CDR2 FQNNGV. The CDR3 covers 16 residues. The CDR3 nucleotides are TGTGCCAGCAGCTTAATGTCAGGGGGACCTAACACTGAAGCTTTCTTT. It specifies CASSLMSGGPNTEAFF.

The gene calls are TRBV7-2 and TRBJ2-3, with D possibly matching TRBD2 (5 bases). V lost 5 bases to trimming and J lost 11 bases, with 17 bases between them. From germline, CDR1 is SGHTA and CDR2 FQGNSA. The length of the CDR3 is 13 residues. The chain's CDR3 is CASSPSPSGKQYF. CDR3 DNA sequence: TGTGCCAGCAGCCCCTCCCCCTCGGGAAAGCAGTATTTT. Combining the CDR3 with reference TRBV7-2 and TRBJ2-3 gives the whole variable domain GAGVSQSPSNKVTEKGKDVELRCDPISGHTALYWYRQSLGQGLEFLIYFQGNSAPDKSGLPSDRFSAERTGGSVSTLTIQRTQQEDSAVYLCASSPSPSGKQYFGPGTRLTVL.

The chain carries TRBV19 and TRBJ1-2; D unclear. Germline values: CDR1 LNHDA, CDR2 SQIVND (reference sequence). This CDR3 has 12 residues. The V end was cut by 5 bases, the J end by 5 bases, with 9 bases between. CDR3 nucleotide sequence: TGTGCCAGTAGTTTTTCAGATTATGGCTACACCTTC. As protein: CASSFSDYGYTF. The full variable domain, rest sourced from reference TRBV19 and TRBJ1-2, is DGGITQSPKYLFRKEGQNVTLSCEQNLNHDAMYWYRQDPGQGLRLIYYSQIVNDFQKGDIAEGYSVSREKKESFPLTVTSAQKNPTAFYLCASSFSDYGYTFGSGTRLTVV.

The rearrangement joins TRBV7-2 to TRBJ1-2; D possibly corresponds to TRBD1 (5 bases). Trimming removed 1 base at V and 7 bases at J, with 10 bases between. The CDR3 is 13 amino acids. Germline V gives CDR1 SGHTA, CDR2 FQGNSA. DNA for the CDR3: TGTGCCAGCAGCTTAGGGAGGGGAGGTGGCTACACCTTC. This gives the protein CASSLGRGGGYTF.

The gene calls are TRBV5-4 and TRBJ1-2; 9 nucleotides agree with TRBD1. Germline-derived CDR1 and CDR2 are SGHNT and YYREEE (reference sequence). With V trimmed by 2 bases and J by 5 bases, 4 bases remained unmatched. CDR3 length: 14 residues. The CDR3 sequence: CASSLGQGYYGYTF. The CDR3 DNA is TGTGCCAGCAGCTTAGGACAGGGGTATTATGGCTACACCTTC. The full variable domain, with the rest looked up from reference TRBV5-4 and TRBJ1-2, is ETGVTQSPTHLIKTRGQQVTLRCSSQSGHNTVSWYQQALGQGPQFIFQYYREEENGRGNFPPRFSGLQFPNYSSELNVNALELDDSALYLCASSLGQGYYGYTFGSGTRLTVV.

This clone was seen a single time. The chain carries TRBV15 and TRBJ2-2, with 7 bases lining up with TRBD1. The CDR3 loop spans 15 amino acids. V was clipped by 5 bases and J by 6 bases; unmatched bases: 9. Germline loops: CDR1 LNHNV, CDR2 YYDKDF (reference sequence). CDR3 amino acids: CATSVLTGAAGELFF. In nucleotides, the CDR3 is TGTGCCACCAGCGTCCTAACAGGGGCAGCCGGGGAGCTGTTTTTT.

Concerning this clone: Distinct nucleotide sequences in the sample also encode this CDR3. In DNA form, the CDR3 reads TGTGCCATCAGTGAACAGGGCTACGAGCAGTACTTC. Translating gives CAISEQGYEQYF. The chain combines TRBV10-3 with TRBJ2-7; D may be TRBD1 (6 bases). Germline values: CDR1 ENHRY, CDR2 SYGVKD. This CDR3 has 12 residues. Trimming took 3 bases from V and 3 from J, leaving 6 bases between them.

This clone was detected only once. The chain uses TRBV19 and TRBJ2-5; 12 bases agree with TRBD2. J gave up 5 bases and V 3 bases, and 13 bases lay outside the gene matches. Germline V gene sequence: CDR1 LNHDA, CDR2 SQIVND (reference sequence). The CDR3 runs to 18 residues. CDR3 nucleotide sequence: TGTGCCAGTAGTATCCCTCGGATCCTAGCGGGAGGGATCGAGACCCAGTACTTC. It translates to CASSIPRILAGGIETQYF.

This clone has only a few counts. The rearrangement joins TRBV11-3 to TRBJ2-2; D remains unclear. The CDR3 loop spans 11 amino acids. Germline CDR1 SGHNT, CDR2 YENEEA. The V end lost 7 bases, the J end lost 4 bases, and 4 bases lay between the germline ends. CDR3 in amino acids: CASTSTGELFF. Here the CDR3 DNA reads TGTGCCAGCACTAGCACCGGGGAGCTGTTTTTT.

This chain connects TRBV15 to TRBJ1-3, with no clear D. This CDR3 spans 15 amino acids. The V and J ends lost 0 bases and 0 bases respectively, with 6 bases between them. Germline CDR1 and CDR2: LNHNV and YYDKDF (reference sequence). The CDR3 nucleotides are TGTGCCACCAGCAGAGACCTCCTCTCTGGAAACACCATATATTTT. It yields the protein CATSRDLLSGNTIYF.